The 2 T cell receptor beta chains given below trace back to one sample, sequenced in a study of Ad26.COV2.S vaccination and SARS-CoV-2 variants. TCRdb keeps only in-frame clones here, not all; method: immunoSEQ multiplex PCR. This table holds around 500,000 clones, approximately 90% found once. Treatment: some 20 received Ad26.COV2.S at low or high dose, single or two shots; about 5 received placebo; per-sample allocation not given. Specimens were obtained on day 63 following the first vaccine or placebo injection. The sample in question was peripheral blood, obtained in a trial of Ad26.COV2.S vaccine versus placebo. The receptors shown here come from a person aged 18-60 years who received the Ad26.COV2.S COVID-19 vaccine or a placebo.

This clone showed up just once. The chain has TRBV4-2 and TRBJ1-3; D gene uncertain. Trimming left V 1 base short and J 6 bases short, with 13 bases between. Germline-derived CDR1 and CDR2 are LGHNA and YNFKEQ. The CDR3 runs to 15 residues. The CDR3 reads CASSQVGVGTNTIYF. The CDR3 nucleotides read TGTGCCAGCAGCCAAGTTGGGGTTGGAACAAACACCATATATTTT.

This chain joins TRBV28 and TRBJ2-1; either TRBD1 or TRBD2 may supply D (6 bases each). Per germline, CDR1 MDHEN and CDR2 SYDVKM. V lost 6 bases, J lost 4 bases, and 10 bases lay in between. The CDR3 totals 13 residues. CDR3 bases: TGTGCCAGCAGGGAGGGGGGTTACAATGAGCAGTTCTTC. The encoded protein is CASREGGYNEQFF. Filled out from reference TRBV28 and TRBJ2-1, the complete variable domain reads DVKVTQSSRYLVKRTGEKVFLECVQDMDHENMFWYRQDPGLGLRLIYFSYDVKMKEKGDIPEGYSVSREKKERFSLILESASTNQTSMYLCASREGGYNEQFFGPGTRLTVL.